This T cell receptor beta chain was identified during a study of molecular identifiers for immune sequencing clone quantification. Study overall: Replicate RNA from roughly 21,000 or 96,000 naive CD8 T cells formed five aliquots; four were sequenced. Findings and limits, study-wide: Clones above 20 RNA copies contained over 97% of effector molecules and under 1% of naive molecules.

This clonotype came up many times. Its antigen remains unidentified. Germline V CDR1 and CDR2: MNHEY, SVGEGT. V lost 6 bases and J 0 bases, leaving 14 bases between the germline ends. The length of the CDR3 is 15 residues. Previously described methods and listed TCR primers were employed for the bulk TCR libraries. TCRdb processed the PCR reads anew with MiXCR; each CDR3 protein has one entry. The table has about 640,000 distinct CDR3 sequences, approximately 20% seen once. The specimen was naive CD8+ T cells from blood, with Jurkat cell RNA spiked in. Subset defined: FACS-sorted CD8+CD4-CCR7+CD45RA+ naive T cells. The V call is TRBV6-2 or TRBV6-3, the J call TRBJ1-1; D uncertain. This receptor was identified in a human donor in good health. Some libraries in this study had Jurkat cell RNA spiked in. The DNA for the CDR3 is TGTGCCAGCAGGAAGGAAGAACCGATGAACACTGAAGCTTTCTTT. As protein: CASRKEEPMNTEAFF.